Listed here are 26 T cell receptor beta chains from one sample, sequenced in a study of T cell repertoires in cytomegalovirus infection. Their recognized antigens are unknown. TCRdb recomputed calls from the reads with MiXCR, one row per CDR3 protein. The table has about 920,000 distinct CDR3 sequences, around a third seen once. This sample comprised cultured CD8+ T cells from PBMCs, obtained from culture after CMV antigen stimulation. The origin of the receptors is a human donor in good health (CMV status not recorded). Some clones in this sample may be carry-over from other donors' samples.

V gene TRBV6-6 combines with J gene TRBJ1-1, with unresolved D. CDR1 is MNHNY and CDR2 is SVGAGI in the germline V gene (reference sequence). This CDR3 comprises 14 residues. Trimming took 9 bases from V and 0 from J, leaving 14 bases between them. The CDR3 nucleotides read TGTGCCAGTAGTGGTGTTGGTCTGAACACTGAAGCTTTCTTT. Protein product: CASSGVGLNTEAFF.

A few counts support this clonotype. This chain joins TRBV6-5 and TRBJ1-5; a weak D match, TRBD1 (5 bases). This CDR3 is built from 15 residues. CDR1 and CDR2 (germline): MNHEY, SVGAGI. V gave up 5 bases and J gave up 6 bases, with 17 bases separating them. The CDR3 DNA sequence: TGTGCCAGCAGTCAGGGCCTGGCGGTGGGTCAGCCCCAGCATTTT. This encodes CASSQGLAVGQPQHF.

The chain is built from TRBV27 and TRBJ1-5, with D possibly being TRBD1 (6 bases). Trimming pared 5 bases from V and 5 bases from J, leaving 16 bases between. The germline gives CDR1 MNHEY, CDR2 SMNVEV (reference sequence). The CDR3 contains 15 residues. CDR3 protein: CASSPGTTRDQPQHF. For the CDR3, the DNA is TGTGCCAGCAGTCCCGGGACAACCCGTGATCAGCCCCAGCATTTT.

The table lists this clonotype with a few counts. V usage is TRBV20-1 and J usage is TRBJ2-1, with TRBD1 as a possible D gene (5 bases). The CDR3 is 12 amino acids. V was clipped by 1 base and J by 4 bases, with 5 bases between them. CDR1 is DFQATT, CDR2 SNEGSKA, per germline (reference sequence). CDR3 amino acids: CSARGQYNEQFF. The CDR3, as DNA: TGCAGTGCTAGAGGACAGTACAATGAGCAGTTCTTC.

The sample holds a few counts of this clonotype. This chain uses TRBV12-5 with TRBJ2-1, with 8 positions matching TRBD2. The CDR3 loop spans 16 amino acids. Trimming removed 1 base from V and 8 bases from J; junction bases left unmatched: 10. Per germline, CDR1 LGHNT and CDR2 FRNRAP. CDR3 sequence reads: CASGLEVAGSGYEQFF. The CDR3 bases are TGTGCTAGTGGTTTGGAAGTAGCGGGGTCGGGCTATGAGCAGTTCTTC.

The genes are TRBV7-9 and TRBJ2-2; no reliable D call. The germline CDR1 and CDR2 sequences are SEHNR and FQNEAQ (reference sequence). This CDR3 has 15 amino acids. V gave up 5 bases and J gave up 3 bases, with 13 bases separating them. The CDR3 is CASSGDPIHTGELFF. In DNA, the CDR3 is TGTGCCAGCAGCGGTGACCCCATACACACCGGGGAGCTGTTTTTT. Variable domain in full (rest from reference TRBV7-9 and TRBJ2-2): DTGVSQNPRHKITKRGQNVTFRCDPISEHNRLYWYRQTLGQGPEFLTYFQNEAQLEKSRLLSDRFSAERPKGSFSTLEIQRTEQGDSAMYLCASSGDPIHTGELFFGEGSRLTVL.

The V and J genes are TRBV19 and TRBJ2-1; 7 nucleotides match TRBD2. Germline assignment: CDR1 LNHDA and CDR2 SQIVND (reference sequence). Trimming at V came to 3 bases and at J to 2 bases, leaving 16 bases not matched to a gene. There are 19 residues in the CDR3. The CDR3 protein is CASSILGLVGGVPYNEQFF. In nucleotides, the CDR3 is TGTGCCAGTAGTATCTTAGGCCTAGTGGGGGGGGTCCCCTACAATGAGCAGTTCTTC.

V usage is TRBV6-2 or TRBV6-3 and J usage is TRBJ2-1; 12 positions match TRBD2. The CDR3 length is 17 residues. V was pared by 6 bases and J by 0 bases, with 6 bases of the junction left unmatched. Germline CDR1 and CDR2: MNHEY and SVGEGT. The CDR3 bases are TGTGCCAGCAGGGCTAGACTAGCGGGGGCCTCCTACAATGAGCAGTTCTTC. This codes for CASRARLAGASYNEQFF.

This clonotype was counted many times. This chain links TRBV4-1 with TRBJ2-1; D gene uncertain. Trimming removed 0 bases from V and 1 base from J, with 1 base in between. CDR1 is MGHRA, CDR2 YSYEKL, per germline. CDR3 length: 13 amino acids. The CDR3 coding sequence is TGCGCCAGCAGCCAAGAATCCTACAATGAGCAGTTCTTC. Its translation is CASSQESYNEQFF.

Ten or more counts support this clonotype. Mismatch with germline at one junction end may stem from a read error. V gene TRBV5-1 combines with J gene TRBJ2-1, with D perhaps matching TRBD2 (6 bases). The CDR3 totals 12 residues. Per the germline V gene, CDR1 is SGHRS and CDR2 is YFSETQ. CDR3 amino acids: CASSLAVDEQFF. The CDR3 nucleotides are TGTGCCAGCAGTTTAGCGGTTGATGAGCAGTTCTTC.

The V gene is TRBV6-2 or TRBV6-3, the J gene TRBJ2-7; perhaps TRBD2 as D (6 bases). V was trimmed by 8 bases and J by 3 bases, leaving 14 bases between them. This CDR3 is built from 13 residues. Germline CDR1 MNHEY, CDR2 SVGEGT. The CDR3 coding sequence is TGTGCCAGCGGACCCCGGGACTTCTACGAGCAGTACGTC. Its protein product is CASGPRDFYEQYV.

The chain employs TRBV6-1 and TRBJ2-7; TRBD1 matches 8 bases. Losses at the gene ends were 2 bases for V and 6 bases for J; bases not matched to a gene: 9. Looked up from germline, CDR1 is MNHNS and CDR2 is SASEGT. The CDR3 is 15 residues long. The CDR3 spells CASSEPTGARGEQYF. The DNA for the CDR3 is TGTGCCAGCAGTGAACCGACAGGGGCCCGTGGCGAGCAGTACTTC.

The chain is built from TRBV12-3 or TRBV12-4 and TRBJ1-2; TRBD1 matches at 7 bases. The CDR3 is 14 residues long. After removal of 8 bases from V and 1 base from J, the junction contained 7 bases not matched to a gene. The DNA for the CDR3 is TGTGCCAGCTTAAGGGGGCCCAGTAACTATGGCTACACCTTC. This encodes CASLRGPSNYGYTF.

The chain employs TRBV20-1 and TRBJ2-7; the match to TRBD2 covers 9 bases. The V gene's germline CDR1 is DFQATT and CDR2 SNEGSKA (reference sequence). V was pared by 5 bases and J by 4 bases, with 12 bases of the junction left unmatched. The CDR3 length is 15 residues. The CDR3 coding sequence is TGCAGTGCTGGATTCGAGGCGGGGGGGCCGTACGAGCAGTACTTC. This translates into CSAGFEAGGPYEQYF.

This clonotype was observed a single time. J is TRBJ1-6 and V is TRBV27; D unresolved. V was shortened by 3 bases and J by 2 bases, with 8 bases between the two germline ends. Germline assignment: CDR1 MNHEY and CDR2 SMNVEV (reference sequence). This CDR3 has 15 amino acids. In DNA, the CDR3 is TGTGCCAGCAGTTTTGGGCAGGCCTATAATTCACCCCTCCACTTT. Its protein is CASSFGQAYNSPLHF.

The chain recombines TRBV12-3 or TRBV12-4 with TRBJ2-5, with 11 bases lining up with TRBD1. The CDR3 is 16 residues long. V trimming: 6 bases; J trimming: 4 bases; junction bases outside the gene matches: 10. As DNA, the CDR3 is TGTGCCAGCAGAAAGCCGGGACAGGGGGTTGCAGAGACCCAGTACTTC. Translating it yields CASRKPGQGVAETQYF.

Remarks on this clonotype: This may be a read error: a much more frequent sequence differs by one nucleotide. V and J are TRBV7-6 and TRBJ2-5, with D unresolved. This CDR3 has 13 amino acids. Germline V CDR1 and CDR2: SGHVS, FNYEAQ. CDR3 nucleotides: TGTCCCAGCAGCTTAAATAACGGGGAGACCCAGTACTTC. Translation: CPSSLNNGETQYF.

The chain employs TRBV18 and TRBJ1-1; D is perhaps TRBD1 (5 bases). V dropped 9 bases and J dropped 1 base, with 18 bases sitting between them. This CDR3 has 15 residues. Germline CDR1 reads KGHSH; CDR2 reads LQKENI. This chain's CDR3 is CARLRLGAANTEAFF. The CDR3 DNA reads TGTGCCAGACTGAGATTAGGGGCGGCGAACACTGAAGCTTTCTTT.

This clonotype came up a few times. The rearrangement uses TRBV7-2 and TRBJ2-7; 9 nucleotides align to TRBD2. CDR1 and CDR2 (germline): SGHTA, FQGNSA. J was trimmed by 5 bases and V by 2 bases; bases with no gene match: 4. This CDR3 comprises 14 residues. Here the CDR3 DNA reads TGTGCCAGCAGCTTAATGGTAGCGGGGGACGAGCAGTACTTC. It specifies CASSLMVAGDEQYF.

The table lists this clonotype with a few counts. The chain carries TRBV19 and TRBJ1-2; D remains ambiguous. Trimming stripped 8 bases from V and 5 bases from J, with 9 bases between. Germline values: CDR1 LNHDA, CDR2 SQIVND (reference sequence). The CDR3 extends over 11 amino acids. This chain's CDR3 is CASGRIYGYTF. The CDR3 DNA reads as TGTGCCAGTGGAAGGATTTATGGCTACACCTTC.

This clonotype was observed a handful of times. V and J are TRBV7-8 and TRBJ1-2; maybe TRBD1 (5 bases). V dropped 5 bases and J dropped 2 bases, with 18 bases sitting between them. The germline V gene encodes CDR1 SGHVS and CDR2 FQNEAQ. The CDR3 is 16 residues long. The CDR3, as DNA: TGTGCCAGCAGCACAAGAGCAGGAGGGGACAACTATGGCTACACCTTC. This sequence encodes CASSTRAGGDNYGYTF.

In its sample, this clonotype was seen a few times. The chain carries TRBV23-1 and TRBJ2-2; D uncertain. TRBV23-1 is an ORF, and what it does is uncertain. The CDR3 is made up of 13 amino acids. V was shortened by 11 bases and J by 3 bases, with 13 bases between the two germline ends. The CDR3 reads CAGPLFDTGELFF. For the CDR3, the DNA is TGCGCCGGCCCACTGTTTGACACCGGGGAGCTGTTTTTT.

This clonotype showed up just a few times. The CDR3 region has the DNA TGTGCCAGCAGCTCTCTAACGGGGTTATACACAGATACGCAGTATTTT. Protein sequence: CASSSLTGLYTDTQYF. The chain combines TRBV7-8 with TRBJ2-3; a possible D gene is TRBD2 (5 bases). The CDR3 covers 16 residues. With 4 bases removed from V and 2 bases from J, the gap between germline ends came to 16 bases. Germline lookup yields CDR1 SGHVS and CDR2 FQNEAQ.

This clonotype occurred a few times. V gene TRBV5-6 combines with J gene TRBJ2-3; D not certain. V lost 2 bases and J 5 bases, leaving 9 bases between the germline ends. CDR1 SGHDT and CDR2 YYEEEE come from the germline V gene. The CDR3 length is 13 residues. The CDR3 DNA follows: TGTGCCAGCAGCTTAGAAGTGGGAGATACGCAGTATTTT. Residues: CASSLEVGDTQYF.

This clonotype was seen a few times. In DNA, the CDR3 is TGCGCCAGCAGCCAAGTGTTTACAGGACCCTACGAGCAGTACTTC. This sequence encodes CASSQVFTGPYEQYF. V gene TRBV4-1 combines with J gene TRBJ2-7; D is perhaps TRBD1 (5 bases). Germline lookup yields CDR1 MGHRA and CDR2 YSYEKL. V gave up 1 base and J gave up 2 bases, with 12 bases separating them. The length of the CDR3 is 15 residues.

The chain has TRBV7-9 and TRBJ2-3, with D unresolved. Germline V gives CDR1 SEHNR, CDR2 FQNEAQ (reference sequence). This CDR3 is 13 amino acids long. V shed 6 bases and J shed 0 bases, with 7 bases lying between them. The CDR3 nucleotides read TGTGCCAGCAGTATATTTAGCACAGATACGCAGTATTTT. Encoded protein: CASSIFSTDTQYF.